This entry describes one T cell receptor (beta chain). The antigen is not known. This sample is part of a study of cytomegalovirus exposure and HLA in healthy donors. The V segment lost 4 bases and the J segment 0 bases; nucleotides outside the gene matches: 9. The length of the CDR3 is 16 residues. Germline V gene data show CDR1 as LGHNA and CDR2 as YNFKEQ. Broader study findings: Generally TCR sequences proved uncommon, though certain public TCRs appeared in numerous donors.

This table comes from immunoSEQ multiplex PCR, and its TCRdb copy is limited to in-frame clones, with some not included. This sample has approximately 59,000 clones; 80% to 95% occur once, and the top ten carry about 5%. This sequence was found in a man aged 18-30 years in good health and CMV-seropositive. The source material was PBMCs. This chain uses TRBV4-2 with TRBJ2-7; 7 bases are shared with TRBD2. CDR3 sequence (DNA): TGTGCCAGCAGCCCCGGGGCGGGAGCAGGCTCCTACGAGCAGTACTTC. As protein: CASSPGAGAGSYEQYF.